Below, 18 T cell receptor beta chains from the same sample are listed, as sequenced in a study of blood T cells in healthy people across ages. The second PCR ran about 6 to 12 cycles with a sample-barcoded 5' primer and J-beta primers. TCRdb reprocessed the 5' RACE reads via MiXCR and lists one record per CDR3 protein. The table has 1.5 million to 1.9 million distinct CDR3 sequences, approximately 42% seen once. Sample: blood. The source is a woman aged 18-35 years in good health.

This chain uses TRBV18 with TRBJ1-1, with 7 positions matching TRBD1. J lost 4 bases, V lost 4 bases, and 6 bases had no gene match. The germline gives CDR1 KGHSH, CDR2 LQKENI. The CDR3 has 14 residues. CDR3 region: CASSLSQGFTEAFF. Here the CDR3 DNA reads TGTGCCAGCTCACTATCACAGGGGTTCACTGAAGCTTTCTTT.

This clonotype was seen a few times. DNA of the CDR3: TGTGCCAGCAGCCCAAAGCGCGTCACAGGCTATGGCTACACCTTC. Protein product: CASSPKRVTGYGYTF. This chain uses TRBV4-2 with TRBJ1-2; a weak D match, TRBD1 (5 bases). The germline CDR1 and CDR2 sequences are LGHNA and YNFKEQ. The germline V and J ends were trimmed by 4 bases and 4 bases, with 16 bases remaining between them. This CDR3 has 15 residues.

This chain links TRBV3-1 with TRBJ2-3, with D hard to call. This CDR3 region has 15 residues. The germline gives CDR1 LGHDT, CDR2 YNNKEL (reference sequence). Trimming took 0 bases from V and 6 from J, leaving 13 bases between them. The CDR3 nucleotides read TGTGCCAGCAGCCAAGAGAGTGCGGCCTGGGATACGCAGTATTTT. It translates to CASSQESAAWDTQYF.

This clonotype was detected only a few times. The V call is TRBV29-1, the J call TRBJ1-2; unclear D gene. Deletions cut 0 bases from V and 9 bases from J, with 23 bases between. The CDR3 contains 16 residues. Germline V lookup: CDR1 SQVTM, CDR2 ANQGSEA. The CDR3 is CSVEEYRLGLFLCYTF. In DNA form, the CDR3 reads TGCAGCGTTGAAGAGTATAGGCTAGGGTTGTTTTTGTGCTACACCTTC.

Notes on this clonotype: Germline is not matched at one junction end, which may reflect a read error. The CDR3 loop reads CASSKAQGSYNEQFF. The DNA of the CDR3 is TGTGCCAGCAGCAAAGCACAGGGTTCCTATAATGAGCAGTTCTTC. The chain links TRBV7-9 to TRBJ2-1, with D perhaps matching TRBD1 (6 bases). Per the germline V gene, CDR1 is SEHNR and CDR2 is FQNEAQ (reference sequence). The CDR3 length is 15 residues.

The chain couples TRBV6-2 or TRBV6-3 to TRBJ1-3; no clear D gene. Trimming removed 2 bases at V and 0 bases at J, with 11 bases between. Germline values: CDR1 MNHEY, CDR2 SVGEGT. The CDR3 totals 16 residues. CDR3 DNA: TGTGCCAGCAGTTACCCCGACCGGATCTCTGGAAACACCATATATTTT. Encoded protein: CASSYPDRISGNTIYF.

The chain combines TRBV27 with TRBJ2-4; D is ambiguous. With the DNA end fitting TRBJ2-7 better, the J assignment may be wrong. The CDR3 spans 14 residues. Germline V gives CDR1 MNHEY, CDR2 SMNVEV (reference sequence). The CDR3 DNA sequence: TGTGCCAGCAGTTGGGTAGGGAATGGCTACGAGCAGTACTTC. Translated: CASSWVGNGYEQYF.

At least ten counts were recorded for this clonotype. This rearrangement joins TRBV28 to TRBJ1-1; tentatively, D is TRBD1 (5 bases). Germline-derived CDR1 and CDR2 are MDHEN and SYDVKM. The germline V and J ends were trimmed by 5 bases and 6 bases, with 10 bases remaining between them. This CDR3 comprises 12 residues. The CDR3 region is CASSLAGSEAFF. The CDR3 nucleotides are TGTGCCAGCAGTCTTGCAGGGTCTGAAGCTTTCTTT. Together with reference TRBV28 and TRBJ1-1, the CDR3 gives the full variable domain: DVKVTQSSRYLVKRTGEKVFLECVQDMDHENMFWYRQDPGLGLRLIYFSYDVKMKEKGDIPEGYSVSREKKERFSLILESASTNQTSMYLCASSLAGSEAFFGQGTRLTVV.

The chain couples TRBV6-6 to TRBJ1-4; D not certain. Trimming stripped 6 bases from V and 6 bases from J, with 11 bases between. The CDR3 runs 13 residues. Looked up from germline, CDR1 is MNHNY and CDR2 is SVGAGI (reference sequence). CDR3 sequence reads: CASRDKVYEKLFF. The CDR3 DNA reads as TGTGCCAGCAGGGATAAAGTATATGAAAAACTGTTTTTT.

This chain links TRBV12-3 or TRBV12-4 with TRBJ1-1; D gene unclear. The CDR3 runs 13 residues. V was trimmed by 5 bases and J by 3 bases, leaving 10 bases between them. The CDR3 DNA is TGTGCCAGCAGTCCCGCCGGCTACACTGAAGCTTTCTTT. It codes for CASSPAGYTEAFF.

This clonotype was seen just once. V is TRBV6-2 or TRBV6-3 and J is TRBJ1-5; 8 bases match TRBD1. Per germline, CDR1 MNHEY and CDR2 SVGEGT. The CDR3 spans 14 residues. Losses at the gene ends were 2 bases for V and 9 bases for J; bases not matched to a gene: 6. In DNA, the CDR3 is TGTGCCAGCAGTTACGCGGGACAGGCGGTGCCCCAGCATTTT. Its protein product is CASSYAGQAVPQHF.

The chain couples TRBV6-1 to TRBJ1-2; D not certain. This CDR3 spans 14 amino acids. Per germline, CDR1 MNHNS and CDR2 SASEGT. Trimming took off 0 bases at V and 5 bases at J, with 10 bases between the two ends. The DNA of the CDR3 is TGTGCCAGCAGTGAAGCACCGGGGAGGTATGGCTACACCTTC. It encodes CASSEAPGRYGYTF.

This rearrangement joins TRBV4-2 to TRBJ1-2; 8 nucleotides align to TRBD1. Trimming took 4 bases from V and 6 from J; bases not matched to a gene: 16. The CDR3 totals 17 residues. Germline V gene data show CDR1 as LGHNA and CDR2 as YNFKEQ. The CDR3 DNA sequence: TGTGCCAGCAGCCGAGATCGGGTTGGGCAGGGGGCTCATGGCTACACCTTC. This gives the protein CASSRDRVGQGAHGYTF.

This clonotype was counted only a few times. The genes are TRBV4-3 and TRBJ1-6, with D unclear. Germline V CDR1 and CDR2: LGHNA, YSLEER. The V gene lost 3 bases and the J gene lost 4 bases, with 7 bases spanning the gap. This CDR3 contains 14 residues. For the CDR3, the DNA is TGCGCCAGCAGCCAGCAGGCTTATAATTCACCCCTCCACTTT. Protein product: CASSQQAYNSPLHF.

The chain employs TRBV15 and TRBJ2-2; the match to TRBD2 covers 13 bases. V shed 5 bases and J 8 bases; nucleotides not matched to a gene: 8. The CDR3 covers 16 residues. The V gene's germline CDR1 is LNHNV and CDR2 YYDKDF (reference sequence). CDR3 nucleotide sequence: TGTGCCACCAGCCCAGAGCAGGGACTAGCGGGAGGGGAGCTGTTTTTT. Its translation is CATSPEQGLAGGELFF.

The V gene is TRBV12-3 or TRBV12-4, the J gene TRBJ2-3; D is uncertain. V lost 5 bases, J lost 7 bases, and 10 bases lay in between. The CDR3 contains 12 residues. The CDR3 nucleotides read TGTGCCAGCAGTGCTGCGCTCCATACGCAGTATTTT. Protein product: CASSAALHTQYF.

The genes are TRBV5-6 and TRBJ2-4, with 7 bases matching TRBD2. CDR3 size: 15 residues. CDR1 SGHDT and CDR2 YYEEEE come from the germline V gene. With 4 bases clipped from V and 7 bases from J, the junction kept 11 bases outside the gene matches. The CDR3 DNA is TGTGCCAGCAGCCCCCCGGGGCGGCGGGGGAACATTCAGTACTTC. It specifies CASSPPGRRGNIQYF.

The chain is built from TRBV7-2 and TRBJ1-2; D gene unclear. The V end lost 1 base, the J end lost 0 bases, and 15 bases lay between the germline ends. The CDR3 contains 17 residues. CDR1 SGHTA and CDR2 FQGNSA come from the germline V gene. The CDR3 nucleotides read TGTGCCAGCAGCTTAGTCGTCGGCGGACCGTCTAACTATGGCTACACCTTC. Residues: CASSLVVGGPSNYGYTF. The whole variable domain, remainder taken from reference TRBV7-2 and TRBJ1-2, is GAGVSQSPSNKVTEKGKDVELRCDPISGHTALYWYRQSLGQGLEFLIYFQGNSAPDKSGLPSDRFSAERTGGSVSTLTIQRTQQEDSAVYLCASSLVVGGPSNYGYTFGSGTRLTVV.